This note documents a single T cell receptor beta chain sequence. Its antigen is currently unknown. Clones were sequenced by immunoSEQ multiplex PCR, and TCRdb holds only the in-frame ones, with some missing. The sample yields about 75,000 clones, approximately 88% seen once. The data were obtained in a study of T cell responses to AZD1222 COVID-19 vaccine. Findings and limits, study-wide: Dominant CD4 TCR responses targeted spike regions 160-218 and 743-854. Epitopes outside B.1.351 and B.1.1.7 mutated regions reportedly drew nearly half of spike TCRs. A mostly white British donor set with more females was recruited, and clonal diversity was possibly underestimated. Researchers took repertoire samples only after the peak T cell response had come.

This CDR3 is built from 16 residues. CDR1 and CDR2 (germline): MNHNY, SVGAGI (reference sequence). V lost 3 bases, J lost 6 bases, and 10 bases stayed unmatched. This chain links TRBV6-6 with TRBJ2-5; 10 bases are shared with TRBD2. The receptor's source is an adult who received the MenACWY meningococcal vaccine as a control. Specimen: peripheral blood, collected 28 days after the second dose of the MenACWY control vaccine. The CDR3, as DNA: TGTGCCAGCAGTTATCTCCCAGCGGGGGGGGTGAAGACCCAGTACTTC. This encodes CASSYLPAGGVKTQYF.